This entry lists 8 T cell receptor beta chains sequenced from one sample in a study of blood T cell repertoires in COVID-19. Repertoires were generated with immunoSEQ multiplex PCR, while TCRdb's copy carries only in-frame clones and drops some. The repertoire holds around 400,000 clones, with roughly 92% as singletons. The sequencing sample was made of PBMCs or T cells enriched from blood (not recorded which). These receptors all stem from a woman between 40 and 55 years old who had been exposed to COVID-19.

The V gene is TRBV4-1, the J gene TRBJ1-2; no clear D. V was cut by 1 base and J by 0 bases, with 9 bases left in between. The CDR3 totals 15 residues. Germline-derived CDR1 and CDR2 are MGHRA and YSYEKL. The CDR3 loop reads CASSQVRGANYGYTF. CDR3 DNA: TGCGCCAGCAGCCAAGTGCGGGGAGCTAACTATGGCTACACCTTC.

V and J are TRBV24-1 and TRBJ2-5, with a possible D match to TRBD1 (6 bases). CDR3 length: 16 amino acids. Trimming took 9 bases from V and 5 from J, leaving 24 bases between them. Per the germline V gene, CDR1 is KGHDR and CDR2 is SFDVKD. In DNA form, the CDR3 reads TGTGCCACCGGGTCCCCGGACAGCCGGTTAGGGGAGACCCAGTACTTC. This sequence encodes CATGSPDSRLGETQYF.

CDR3 in DNA: TGTGCCAGCTCGCTAAAGACCGGGACAGGGGGGTCTGGGGCCAACGTCCTGACTTTC. It codes for CASSLKTGTGGSGANVLTF. V usage is TRBV18 and J usage is TRBJ2-6; 11 nucleotides line up with TRBD1. V shed 6 bases and J 1 base; nucleotides not matched to a gene: 11. Per the germline V gene, CDR1 is KGHSH and CDR2 is LQKENI. CDR3 length: 19 amino acids. Variable domain in full (rest from reference TRBV18 and TRBJ2-6): NAGVMQNPRHLVRRRGQEARLRCSPMKGHSHVYWYRQLPEEGLKFMVYLQKENIIDESGMPKERFSAEFPKEGPSILRIQQVVRGDSAAYFCASSLKTGTGGSGANVLTFGAGSRLTVL.

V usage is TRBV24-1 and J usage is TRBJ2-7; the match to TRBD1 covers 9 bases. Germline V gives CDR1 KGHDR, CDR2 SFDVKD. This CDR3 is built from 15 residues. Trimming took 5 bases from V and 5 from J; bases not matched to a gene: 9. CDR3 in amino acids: CATSASGQGADEQYF. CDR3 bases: TGTGCCACCAGTGCCTCGGGACAGGGTGCCGACGAGCAGTACTTC.

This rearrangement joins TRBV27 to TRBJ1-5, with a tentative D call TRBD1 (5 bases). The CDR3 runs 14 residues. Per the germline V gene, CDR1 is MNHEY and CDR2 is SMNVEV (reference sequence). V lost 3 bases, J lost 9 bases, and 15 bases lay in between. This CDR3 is CASSLEGLGGPQHF. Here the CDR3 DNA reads TGTGCCAGCAGTTTGGAGGGCCTCGGGGGGCCCCAGCATTTT.

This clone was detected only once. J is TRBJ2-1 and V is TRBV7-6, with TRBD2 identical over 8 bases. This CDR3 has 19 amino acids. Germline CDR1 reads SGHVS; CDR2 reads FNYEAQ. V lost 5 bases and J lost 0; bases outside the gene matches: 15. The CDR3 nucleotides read TGTGCCAGCAGCAGAGCGGTTTTCGGGGGGGACTTCTCCTACAATGAGCAGTTCTTC. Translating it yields CASSRAVFGGDFSYNEQFF.

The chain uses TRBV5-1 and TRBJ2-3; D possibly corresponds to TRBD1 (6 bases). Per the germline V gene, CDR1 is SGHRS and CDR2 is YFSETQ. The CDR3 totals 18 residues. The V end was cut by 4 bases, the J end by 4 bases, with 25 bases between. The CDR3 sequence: CASSRTASTMRFSDTQYF. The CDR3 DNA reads TGCGCCAGCAGCCGGACAGCCTCGACCATGAGGTTCTCAGATACGCAGTATTTT.

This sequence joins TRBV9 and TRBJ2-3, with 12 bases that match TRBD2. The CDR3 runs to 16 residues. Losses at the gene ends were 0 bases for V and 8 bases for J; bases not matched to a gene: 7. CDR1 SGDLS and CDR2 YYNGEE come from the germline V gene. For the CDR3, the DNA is TGTGCCAGCAGCGTAGGTGCTAGCGGGAGGGCCGGTACGCAGTATTTT. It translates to CASSVGASGRAGTQYF.